This T cell receptor beta chain originates from a study of technical replicates of blood from a handful of donors. Only in-frame clones appear in the TCRdb table, and some are missing; sequencing was by immunoSEQ multiplex PCR. The table shows 80,000 to 85,000 clones, with roughly 90% occurring only once. CDR1 is SGHTS and CDR2 is YDEGEE in the germline V gene. Trimming shortened V by 4 bases and J by 4 bases, and 8 bases separated the two germline ends. CDR3 length equals 12 residues. The sequenced sample consisted of T cells isolated from PBMCs. This sequence joins TRBV5-8 and TRBJ2-5; no definite D call. The sequence was obtained from a human donor in good health. The CDR3 coding sequence is TGTGCCAGCAGCGTGTCCTCAGAGACCCAGTACTTC. It is translated as CASSVSSETQYF.